This passage covers 22 T cell receptor beta chains from one sample sequenced in a study of glioma-infiltrating T cells. The iRepertoire nested amplicon-rescue multiplex PCR amplified TCR alpha and beta CDR3s from RNA. Each CDR3 protein gets one entry after TCRdb re-called the multiplex PCR reads with MiXCR. The table has fewer than 200,000 distinct CDR3 sequences, about 40% seen once. Sequences were obtained from glioma tissue, nonneoplastic brain tissue, or PBMCs (not recorded which). The source is a human donor with low-grade glioma or glioblastoma, undergoing nonglioma brain surgery, or in good health (not recorded which).

This sequence joins TRBV10-1 and TRBJ2-2; weak D call: TRBD1 (6 bases). Deletions cut 6 bases from V and 4 bases from J, with 15 bases between. This CDR3 region has 15 residues. Germline CDR1 reads WNHNN; CDR2 reads SYGVQD (reference sequence). This CDR3 reads CASSLGQPGTGELFF. For the CDR3, the DNA is TGCGCCAGCAGCCTCGGACAGCCCGGCACCGGGGAGCTGTTTTTT.

The genes are TRBV19 and TRBJ2-2; 7 bases are a match to TRBD1. The CDR3 has 15 residues. The V gene's germline CDR1 is LNHDA and CDR2 SQIVND (reference sequence). V lost 7 bases and J lost 2; bases outside the gene matches: 7. The CDR3 region has the DNA TGTGCCAGTATGGTCAGGGGGAAAAACACCGGGGAGCTGTTTTTT. Protein sequence: CASMVRGKNTGELFF.

On this clonotype: A much larger clone lies one base from this, so it may be a read error. This rearrangement joins TRBV20-1 to TRBJ2-2; D perhaps matches TRBD1 (6 bases). This CDR3 has 15 amino acids. Germline CDR1 and CDR2: DFQATT and SNEGSKA (reference sequence). V was shortened by 5 bases and J by 0 bases, with 13 bases between the two germline ends. CDR3 coding DNA: TGCAGTGCTGGACCGGGACAAGCGAACACCGGGGAGCTGTTTTTT. Protein product: CSAGPGQANTGELFF.

As to this clonotype: A much larger clone is a single base away; this may be a read error. This rearrangement joins TRBV14 to TRBJ2-7; D is possibly TRBD2 (6 bases). Between the trimmed V and J ends, which lost 3 bases and 5 bases, there was a span of 17 bases. Germline assignment: CDR1 SGHDN and CDR2 FVKESK. There are 15 residues in the CDR3. In DNA form, the CDR3 reads TGTGCCAGCAGCCATAATTGGATAGCGGTCCACGAGCAGTACTTC. Amino acids: CASSHNWIAVHEQYF. Full variable domain (rest looked up from reference TRBV14 and TRBJ2-7): EAGVTQFPSHSVIEKGQTVTLRCDPISGHDNLYWYRRVMGKEIKFLLHFVKESKQDESGMPNNRFLAERTGGTYSTLKVQPAELEDSGVYFCASSHNWIAVHEQYFGPGTRLTVT.

This chain uses TRBV7-6 with TRBJ2-3; D is uncertain. V shed 5 bases and J shed 1 base, with 10 bases lying between them. The CDR3 is 14 residues long. Germline-derived CDR1 and CDR2 are SGHVS and FNYEAQ. In DNA form, the CDR3 reads TGTGCCAGCAGCCGAAACATCGGCACAGATACGCAGTATTTT. Translated: CASSRNIGTDTQYF.

This clonotype has at least ten counts. This chain uses TRBV10-1 with TRBJ2-2; no clear D gene. This CDR3 contains 14 residues. Germline V gives CDR1 WNHNN, CDR2 SYGVQD (reference sequence). V gave up 0 bases and J gave up 1 base, with 3 bases separating them. CDR3 in amino acids: CASSESGNTGELFF. The DNA for the CDR3 is TGCGCCAGCAGTGAGTCCGGGAACACCGGGGAGCTGTTTTTT.

With regard to this clonotype: Given a much more abundant clone one base away, this may be a read error. This chain connects TRBV6-5 to TRBJ2-2, with D perhaps TRBD2 (5 bases). Germline V CDR1 and CDR2: MNHEY, SVGAGI. The CDR3 is 14 residues long. Trimming took off 2 bases at V and 8 bases at J, with 12 bases between the two ends. CDR3 coding DNA: TGTGCCAGCAGTTACCTTACGGAGGCGGGGGAGCTGTTTTTT. Its protein product is CASSYLTEAGELFF.

As to this clonotype: This may be a read error, as it is one base from a much larger clone. The rearrangement joins TRBV15 to TRBJ2-1; TRBD1 agrees at 7 bases. V trimming: 1 base; J trimming: 4 bases; junction bases outside the gene matches: 7. The CDR3 contains 16 residues. Per germline, CDR1 LNHNV and CDR2 YYDKDF (reference sequence). The CDR3 coding sequence is TGTGCCACCAGCAGAGCCACCGGGACAGTGTACAATGAGCAGTTCTTC. Translated, it gives CATSRATGTVYNEQFF.

As for this clonotype: Being one base from a much bigger clone, this may be a read error. This chain connects TRBV6-5 to TRBJ2-1, with D possibly matching TRBD2 (6 bases). Looked up from germline, CDR1 is MNHEY and CDR2 is SVGAGI. The V end lost 6 bases, the J end lost 5 bases, and 20 bases lay between the germline ends. The CDR3 has 16 residues. The CDR3 nucleotides read TGTGCCAGCAGCTACGCTACCGGGAGTCTCCACAATGAGCAGTTCTTC. This translates into CASSYATGSLHNEQFF.

This chain uses TRBV12-3 or TRBV12-4 with TRBJ1-5; D unresolved. The V and J ends lost 6 bases and 8 bases respectively, with 11 bases between them. The CDR3 spans 12 residues. CDR3 DNA sequence: TGTGCCAGCAGGATCGGCGGAGAGCCCCAGCATTTT. Its protein is CASRIGGEPQHF.

The chain links TRBV27 to TRBJ2-7; a weak D match, TRBD1 (5 bases). Trimming cost V 3 bases and J 3 bases, with 15 bases left between them. From germline, CDR1 is MNHEY and CDR2 SMNVEV (reference sequence). The CDR3 contains 15 residues. The CDR3 loop reads CASSFLGHAGYEQYF. The CDR3 DNA sequence: TGTGCCAGCAGTTTTCTTGGACACGCCGGCTACGAGCAGTACTTC.

With regard to this clonotype: A much larger clone sits a single nucleotide away, making a read error possible. This rearrangement joins TRBV3-1 to TRBJ1-5; 7 nucleotides match TRBD1. Germline V CDR1 and CDR2: LGHDT, YNNKEL (reference sequence). Trimming cost V 0 bases and J 8 bases; bases outside gene matches: 10. The CDR3 has 16 residues. The CDR3 loop is CASSQEGQRLDKPQHF. CDR3 sequence (DNA): TGTGCCAGCAGCCAAGAGGGACAGCGGCTCGATAAGCCCCAGCATTTT.

The rearrangement links TRBV14 to TRBJ2-7; a weak D match, TRBD1 (5 bases). The V gene lost 4 bases and the J gene lost 2 bases, with 12 bases spanning the gap. The CDR3 has 14 amino acids. Germline V CDR1 and CDR2: SGHDN, FVKESK. The CDR3: CASSPRQLAYEQYF. CDR3 nucleotides: TGTGCCAGCAGCCCCCGACAGCTAGCCTACGAGCAGTACTTC.

Remarks on this clonotype: With a much larger clone just one base away, this may be a read error. CDR3 protein: CASNPSGLGDVEQYF. The DNA for the CDR3 is TGTGCCAGCAATCCCAGCGGGCTGGGGGATGTCGAGCAGTACTTC. This sequence joins TRBV28 and TRBJ2-7, with D tentatively TRBD2 (6 bases). Germline values: CDR1 MDHEN, CDR2 SYDVKM. V was shortened by 7 bases and J by 6 bases, with 22 bases between the two germline ends. The CDR3 extends over 15 amino acids.

A single count supports this clonotype. The J gene is TRBJ1-5, the V gene TRBV19; weak D call: TRBD1 (6 bases). CDR1 is LNHDA, CDR2 SQIVND, per germline (reference sequence). The CDR3 totals 14 residues. Trimming cost V 9 bases and J 2 bases, with 14 bases left between them. CDR3 residues: CASSNKGGNQPQHF. The CDR3 DNA reads TGTGCCAGCAGCAACAAGGGGGGCAATCAGCCCCAGCATTTT.

This chain connects TRBV6-1 to TRBJ2-7; TRBD2 matches at 11 bases. J was trimmed by 2 bases and V by 2 bases; bases with no gene match: 5. Germline V gene data show CDR1 as MNHNS and CDR2 as SASEGT. The CDR3 has 16 amino acids. CDR3 nucleotide sequence: TGTGCCAGCAGTGAACTAGCGGGAGGTATCGCCTACGAGCAGTACTTC. Translating it yields CASSELAGGIAYEQYF.

This clonotype was found once. A read error may explain this, as a much larger clone is one base away. This chain links TRBV7-2 with TRBJ2-1; TRBD1 matches at 8 bases. The CDR3 spans 15 residues. Germline-derived CDR1 and CDR2 are SGHTA and FQGNSA. The ends lost 7 bases at V and 7 bases at J; junction bases unmatched: 12. CDR3 amino acids: CASTPNRGATNEQFF. In DNA, the CDR3 is TGTGCCAGCACCCCGAACAGGGGGGCTACGAATGAGCAGTTCTTC. The whole variable domain, filled in from reference TRBV7-2 and TRBJ2-1, reads GAGVSQSPSNKVTEKGKDVELRCDPISGHTALYWYRQSLGQGLEFLIYFQGNSAPDKSGLPSDRFSAERTGGSVSTLTIQRTQQEDSAVYLCASTPNRGATNEQFFGPGTRLTVL.

With regard to this clonotype: This may be a read error, as it is one base from a much larger clone. CDR3 coding DNA: TGTGCCAGCAGTAAAACAGGGGATAAGCCCCAGCATTTT. Translating it yields CASSKTGDKPQHF. The gene calls are TRBV2 and TRBJ1-5, with 7 bases matching TRBD1. Germline V gives CDR1 SNHLY, CDR2 FYNNEI. Germline trimming cut 5 bases from V and 8 bases from J; bases unmatched to any gene: 6. The CDR3 consists of 13 residues.

This clonotype occurred many times. The chain links TRBV9 to TRBJ1-1, with D possibly matching TRBD1 (5 bases). Germline lookup yields CDR1 SGDLS and CDR2 YYNGEE. The germline V and J ends were trimmed by 6 bases and 3 bases, with 12 bases remaining between them. The CDR3 runs 13 residues. CDR3 amino acids: CASTGPGHTEAFF. DNA of the CDR3: TGTGCCAGCACCGGACCGGGGCACACTGAAGCTTTCTTT.

Regarding this clonotype: Germline is not matched at one junction end, which may reflect a read error. The chain employs TRBV6-5 and TRBJ2-2; 7 bases fit TRBD1. CDR3 size: 15 residues. CDR1 is MNHEY, CDR2 SVGAGI, per germline. For the CDR3, the DNA is TGTGCCAGCAGTTACCCGGGACAGAACACCGTGGAGCTGTTCTTT. This gives the protein CASSYPGQNTVELFF.

A remark on this clonotype: At one of its ends the junction is not consistent with the germline gene, which may arise from a read error. The chain couples TRBV19 to TRBJ2-2, with TRBD2 as a possible D gene (5 bases). This CDR3 has 14 residues. Germline CDR1 is LNHDA and CDR2 is SQIVND (reference sequence). CDR3 DNA: TGTGCCGGTAGTATCGGGGTGAACACCGGGGAGCTGTTTTTT. It specifies CAGSIGVNTGELFF.

This clonotype has a count of ten or more. This sequence joins TRBV6-6 and TRBJ2-4; a possible D gene is TRBD1 (5 bases). There are 17 residues in the CDR3. V dropped 2 bases and J dropped 1 base, with 15 bases sitting between them. The germline CDR1 and CDR2 sequences are MNHNY and SVGAGI (reference sequence). CDR3 amino acids: CASSYGQGIGAKNIQYF. The CDR3 coding sequence is TGTGCCAGCAGTTACGGCCAGGGCATTGGGGCCAAAAACATTCAGTACTTC.